This T cell receptor (beta chain) was observed in a study of CDR3 diversity in severe acne. Using its own MiXCR run on the PCR reads, TCRdb lists one record per CDR3 protein. The sample yields roughly 81,000 distinct CDR3 sequences, 45% to 55% seen once. Trimming stripped 1 base from V and 0 bases from J, with 9 bases between. CDR3 length: 15 amino acids. Germline values: CDR1 MDHEN, CDR2 SYDVKM. V gene TRBV28 combines with J gene TRBJ1-2; D remains unclear. Specimen: blood. The source of this sequence is a male donor in good health, serving as a control. The CDR3 DNA sequence: TGTGCCAGCAGTTTATTGACTGGATCTAACTATGGCTACACCTTC. Amino acid sequence: CASSLLTGSNYGYTF.